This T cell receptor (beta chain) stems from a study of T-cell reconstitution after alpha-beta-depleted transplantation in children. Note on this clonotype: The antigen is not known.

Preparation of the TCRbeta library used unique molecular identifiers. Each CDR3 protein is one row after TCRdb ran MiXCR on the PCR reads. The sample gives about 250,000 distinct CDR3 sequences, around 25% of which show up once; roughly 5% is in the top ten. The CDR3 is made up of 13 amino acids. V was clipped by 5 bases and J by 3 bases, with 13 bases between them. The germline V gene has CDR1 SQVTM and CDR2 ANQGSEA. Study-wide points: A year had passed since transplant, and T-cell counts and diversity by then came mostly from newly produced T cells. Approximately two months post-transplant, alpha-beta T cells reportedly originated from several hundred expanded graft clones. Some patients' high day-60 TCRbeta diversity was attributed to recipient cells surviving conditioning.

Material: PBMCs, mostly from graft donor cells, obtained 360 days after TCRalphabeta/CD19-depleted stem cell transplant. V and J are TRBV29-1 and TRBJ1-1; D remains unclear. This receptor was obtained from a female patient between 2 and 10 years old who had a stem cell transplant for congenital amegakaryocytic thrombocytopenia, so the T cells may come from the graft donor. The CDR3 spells CSVSRTLDTEAFF. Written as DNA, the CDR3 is TGCAGCGTTTCGCGAACTTTAGACACTGAAGCTTTCTTT.